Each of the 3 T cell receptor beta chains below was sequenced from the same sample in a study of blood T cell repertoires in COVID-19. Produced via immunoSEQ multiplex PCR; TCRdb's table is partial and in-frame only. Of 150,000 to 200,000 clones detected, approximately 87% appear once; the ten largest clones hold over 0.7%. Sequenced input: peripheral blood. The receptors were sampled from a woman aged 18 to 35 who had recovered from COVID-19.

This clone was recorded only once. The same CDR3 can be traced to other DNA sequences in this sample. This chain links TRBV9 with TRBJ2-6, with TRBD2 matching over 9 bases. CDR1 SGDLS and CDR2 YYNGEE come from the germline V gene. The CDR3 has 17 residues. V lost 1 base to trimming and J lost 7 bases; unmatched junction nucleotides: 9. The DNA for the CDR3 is TGTGCCAGCAGCGTAAAGGCGGGAGGGGCGGGCGCCAACGTCCTGACTTTC. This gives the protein CASSVKAGGAGANVLTF.

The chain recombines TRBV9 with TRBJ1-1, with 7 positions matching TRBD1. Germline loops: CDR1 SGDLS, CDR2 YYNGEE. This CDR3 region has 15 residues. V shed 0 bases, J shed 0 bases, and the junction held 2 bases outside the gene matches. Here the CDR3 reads CASSVGDRMNTEAFF. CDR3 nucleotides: TGTGCCAGCAGCGTAGGGGACAGAATGAACACTGAAGCTTTCTTT.

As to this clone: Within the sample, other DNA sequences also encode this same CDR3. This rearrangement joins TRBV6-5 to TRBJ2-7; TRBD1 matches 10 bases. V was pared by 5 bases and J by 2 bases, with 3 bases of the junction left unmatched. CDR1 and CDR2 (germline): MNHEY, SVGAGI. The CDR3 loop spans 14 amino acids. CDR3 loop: CASSPGQGAYEQYF. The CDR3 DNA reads TGTGCCAGCAGTCCCGGACAGGGGGCCTACGAGCAGTACTTC.